Listed below are T cell receptor beta chains from one sample, sequenced in a study of CD8+ T cells in alopecia areata. TCRdb keeps only in-frame clones here, not all; method: immunoSEQ multiplex PCR. The profile shows 65,000 to 95,000 clones, around 54% of them singletons. The sequenced material came from NKG2D-high CD8+ T cells sorted from blood. Every receptor here comes from a human donor with alopecia areata. CDR3s include the opening cysteine and the closing phenylalanine or tryptophan. A D gene is named only where the DNA matches it firmly. Expanded clones are given a class, and other clones once, few, many or no size at all.

V	J	D	size	CDR3	DNA
TRBV27	TRBJ2-7	TRBD2	.	CASSPRGLATYEQYF	TGTGCCAGCAGCCCCCGGGGACTAGCAACGTACGAGCAGTACTTC
TRBV27	TRBJ2-3	.	.	CASSDINTDTQYF	TGTGCCAGCAGCGACATAAACACAGATACGCAGTATTTT
TRBV29-1	TRBJ2-2	TRBD2	few	CSVEREGPTGELFF	TGCAGCGTTGAGCGGGAGGGCCCCACCGGGGAGCTGTTTTTT
TRBV28	TRBJ2-5	.	.	CASNGAEETQYF	TGTGCCAGCAATGGGGCGGAGGAGACCCAGTACTTC
TRBV27	TRBJ2-3	.	.	CASGRRTDTQYF	TGTGCCAGCGGGAGGCGCACAGATACGCAGTATTTT
TRBV4-1	TRBJ2-1	TRBD2	.	CASSEGLAAIYEQFF	TGCGCCAGCAGCGAAGGACTAGCGGCTATCTATGAGCAGTTCTTC
TRBV27	TRBJ2-7	.	once	CASSLKTTYEQYF	TGTGCCAGCAGTCTCAAGACCACCTACGAGCAGTACTTC
TRBV30	TRBJ1-1	.	.	CALRLLLNTEAFF	TGTGCCCTCAGGCTTTTGTTGAACACTGAAGCTTTCTTT
TRBV2	TRBJ2-5	TRBD2	few	CASSDGTSGGNFQETQYF	TGTGCCAGCAGTGATGGGACTAGCGGGGGGAACTTCCAAGAGACCCAGTACTTC
TRBV5-6	TRBJ1-4	.	.	CASSLNYPEKLFF	TGTGCCAGCAGCTTGAACTACCCTGAAAAACTGTTTTTT
TRBV15	TRBJ2-7	.	.	CATSREPGHFSYEQYF	TGTGCCACCAGCAGAGAACCGGGACACTTCTCCTACGAGCAGTACTTC
TRBV29-1	TRBJ2-2	TRBD1	few	CSAWDRGFGELFF	TGCAGTGCCTGGGACAGGGGGTTCGGGGAGCTGTTTTTT
TRBV11-1	TRBJ2-6	.	.	CASSQRSGANVLTF	TGTGCCAGCAGCCAGCGCTCTGGGGCCAACGTCCTGACTTTC
TRBV27	TRBJ1-1	.	.	CASSQRGGPGTEAFF	TGTGCCAGCAGTCAACGGGGGGGGCCGGGTACTGAAGCTTTCTTT
TRBV14	TRBJ2-1	.	few	CASSQVNTNEQFF	TGTGCCAGCAGCCAAGTAAACACCAATGAGCAGTTCTTC
TRBV29-1	TRBJ1-2	.	few	CSVTGHNYGYTF	TGCAGCGTCACGGGGCATAACTATGGCTACACCTTC
TRBV6-5	TRBJ2-7	TRBD1	.	CASSLQGAQYF	TGTGCCAGCAGTTTACAGGGGGCGCAGTACTTC
TRBV29-1	TRBJ2-5	.	.	CSVWYYTSQETQYF	TGCAGCGTCTGGTATTATACTTCTCAAGAGACCCAGTACTTC
TRBV11-2	TRBJ2-3	TRBD2	few	CASSLRLAGTDTQYF	TGTGCCAGCAGCTTACGACTAGCGGGAACAGATACGCAGTATTTT
TRBV13	TRBJ2-3	.	.	CASSLAVWRGGSHTDTQYF	TGTGCCAGCAGCTTGGCTGTCTGGCGGGGAGGTTCGCACACAGATACGCAGTATTTT
TRBV29-1	TRBJ2-7	.	few	CSVEDPSSYEQYF	TGCAGCGTTGAAGACCCCTCATCCTACGAGCAGTACTTC
TRBV6-5	TRBJ1-6	TRBD1	.	CASSLDRELNYSPLHF	TGTGCCAGCAGTTTGGACAGGGAACTTAATTATTCACCCCTCCACTTT
TRBV29-1	TRBJ1-1	.	.	CSVGAENTEAFF	TGCAGCGTTGGGGCAGAAAACACTGAAGCTTTCTTT
TRBV15	TRBJ2-3	TRBD2	.	CATSRDRREVDTQYF	TGTGCCACCAGCAGAGATCGGCGGGAGGTAGATACGCAGTATTTT
TRBV4-1	TRBJ1-5	.	few	CASSQFGEGNQPQHF	TGCGCCAGCAGCCAATTTGGGGAAGGCAATCAGCCCCAGCATTTT
TRBV27	TRBJ2-5	.	once	CASSLRETQYF	TGTGCCAGCAGTTTGAGAGAGACCCAGTACTTC
TRBV6-6	TRBJ2-5	.	.	CASSYGLQETQYF	TGTGCCAGCAGTTATGGGCTACAAGAGACCCAGTACTTC
TRBV28	TRBJ2-3	TRBD2	few	CATLAGAQYF	TGTGCCACCCTAGCGGGGGCGCAGTATTTT
TRBV5-1	TRBJ1-2	.	.	CASSLGQAPWGYTF	TGCGCCAGCAGCTTGGGCCAGGCCCCTTGGGGCTACACCTTC
TRBV6-5	TRBJ2-2	.	once	CASSQYGVLAGELFF	TGTGCCAGCAGTCAATACGGGGTTCTGGCCGGGGAGCTGTTTTTT
TRBV29-1	TRBJ2-1	.	.	CTLRGSSYNEQFF	TGCACCTTACGGGGGAGCTCCTACAATGAGCAGTTCTTC
TRBV11-2	TRBJ2-6	.	few	CASSLPVGANVLTF	TGTGCCAGCAGCTTACCGGTTGGGGCCAACGTCCTGACTTTC
TRBV29-1	TRBJ2-1	TRBD2	few	CSVELAGGPHFEQFF	TGCAGCGTTGAATTAGCGGGAGGGCCACATTTTGAGCAGTTCTTC
TRBV29-1	TRBJ2-1	.	.	CSVLREYNEQFF	TGCAGCGTCCTTAGGGAATACAATGAGCAGTTCTTC
TRBV28	TRBJ1-1	.	.	CASSTTVLNTEAFF	TGTGCCAGCAGTACCACGGTGTTGAACACTGAAGCTTTCTTT
TRBV5-1	TRBJ2-1	.	.	CASSPAAEQFF	TGCGCCAGCAGCCCCGCAGCTGAGCAGTTCTTC
TRBV28	TRBJ2-7	TRBD1	few	CASSPQTGVSSSGQYF	TGTGCCAGCAGTCCCCAAACAGGGGTATCGTCCTCCGGGCAGTACTTC
TRBV29-1	TRBJ1-1	.	.	CSVETLDSEYEAFF	TGCAGCGTTGAAACGTTGGACAGCGAATATGAAGCTTTCTTT
TRBV7-2	TRBJ2-3	.	few	CASSFEASADTQYF	TGTGCCAGCAGCTTCGAAGCTTCGGCAGATACGCAGTATTTT
TRBV14	TRBJ2-5	TRBD2	.	CASSLLAAGGLEETQYF	TGTGCCAGCAGCCTCCTGGCGGCGGGGGGCCTAGAAGAGACCCAGTACTTC
TRBV6-5	TRBJ1-2	.	once	CASRPQGPGFGYTF	TGTGCCAGCAGGCCTCAGGGACCCGGTTTTGGCTACACCTTC
TRBV28	TRBJ2-7	TRBD1	.	CASSPQGMDRGIYSQYF	TGTGCCAGCAGTCCGCAAGGGATGGACAGGGGGATCTACTCGCAGTACTTC
TRBV6-5	TRBJ2-3	.	.	CASIFLDTQYF	TGTGCCAGCATTTTTCTAGATACGCAGTATTTT
TRBV7-8	TRBJ2-7	.	.	CASSLPGAEQYF	TGTGCCAGCAGCTTACCCGGAGCCGAGCAGTACTTC
TRBV15	TRBJ1-2	.	once	CATSRPGGGYTF	TGTGCCACCAGCAGACCCGGCGGGGGCTACACCTTC
TRBV30	TRBJ1-5	.	.	CAWSVPWGPGNQPQHF	TGTGCCTGGAGTGTACCATGGGGCCCTGGCAATCAGCCCCAGCATTTT
TRBV6-6	TRBJ1-5	.	.	CASSINPQGNQPQHF	TGTGCCAGCAGTATAAATCCCCAGGGCAATCAGCCCCAGCATTTT
TRBV27	TRBJ2-1	.	.	CASSLDVRNEQFF	TGTGCCAGCAGTTTGGATGTGCGTAATGAGCAGTTCTTC
TRBV28	TRBJ1-1	.	few	CASSDPGLGGTEAFF	TGTGCCAGCAGTGACCCGGGACTCGGGGGGACTGAAGCTTTCTTT
TRBV11-2	TRBJ2-3	TRBD2	.	CASRNGGRVTDTQYF	TGTGCCAGCAGGAACGGCGGGAGGGTGACAGATACGCAGTATTTT
TRBV28	TRBJ2-5	TRBD1	few	CASSRRQGGLETQYF	TGTGCCAGCAGCCGGAGACAGGGGGGACTGGAGACCCAGTACTTC
TRBV29-1	TRBJ2-7	.	few	CSVEAGTGETYEQYF	TGCAGCGTTGAAGCCGGGACCGGAGAGACCTACGAGCAGTACTTC